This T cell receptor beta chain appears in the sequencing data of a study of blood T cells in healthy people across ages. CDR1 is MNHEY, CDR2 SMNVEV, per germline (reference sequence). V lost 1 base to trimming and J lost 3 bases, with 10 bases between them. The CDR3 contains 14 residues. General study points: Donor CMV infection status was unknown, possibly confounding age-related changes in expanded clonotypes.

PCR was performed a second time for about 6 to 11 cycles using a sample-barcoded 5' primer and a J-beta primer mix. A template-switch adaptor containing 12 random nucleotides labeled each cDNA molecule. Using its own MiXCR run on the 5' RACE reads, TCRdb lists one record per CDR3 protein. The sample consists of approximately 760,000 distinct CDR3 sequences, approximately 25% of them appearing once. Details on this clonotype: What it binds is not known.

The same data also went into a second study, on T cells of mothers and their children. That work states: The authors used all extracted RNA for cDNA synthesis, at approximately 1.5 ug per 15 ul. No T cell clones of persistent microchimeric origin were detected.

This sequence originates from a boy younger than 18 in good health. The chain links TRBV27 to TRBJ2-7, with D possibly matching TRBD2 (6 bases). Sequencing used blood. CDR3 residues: CASSLFSGRYEQYF. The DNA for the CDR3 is TGTGCCAGCAGTTTATTTAGCGGACGCTACGAGCAGTACTTC.